One and the same sample provided the 23 T cell receptor beta chains below, sequenced in a study of shared clonotypes between healthy human individuals (dated by TCRdb to 2019 to 2021). Receptors were amplified or captured by the immunoSEQ multiplex PCR assay. The source is immuneACCESS, and TCRdb retained only in-frame sequences with V and J called. Part of the clones is not carried over; for the studies checked, unresolved V genes explain less than half of this, and the remainder is unexplained. The sample table records 2 million to 2.5 million clones; about 92% of these occur just once. 0.35% to 0.45% of the sample is in the top ten clones. Source material: naive CD4+ T cells from PBMCs. The cell subset or site label corresponds to: CD45RA+ positively selected. These TCRs come from a man aged 18 to 29 in good health. Some clones in this sample may be carry-over from other donors' samples.

The V call is TRBV4-3, the J call TRBJ2-7; D is possibly TRBD2 (6 bases). This CDR3 region has 15 residues. V gave up 1 base and J gave up 6 bases, with 16 bases separating them. CDR1 and CDR2 from the germline V gene are LGHNA and YSLEER. The CDR3 loop reads CASSQGLGRGAEQYF. The CDR3 coding sequence is TGCGCCAGCAGCCAAGGACTAGGGCGTGGAGCCGAGCAGTACTTC.

J is TRBJ2-7 and V is TRBV27, with 8 nucleotides matching TRBD1. The length of the CDR3 is 16 residues. The V and J ends lost 0 bases and 6 bases, in that order; junction bases with no gene match: 10. Germline loops: CDR1 MNHEY, CDR2 SMNVEV (reference sequence). The DNA of the CDR3 is TGTGCCAGCAGTTTATCGAGGCAGGGGGCGCTGGCCGAGCAGTACTTC. Translated: CASSLSRQGALAEQYF.

This clone was recorded a few times. The rearrangement uses TRBV25-1 and TRBJ1-1; D is uncertain. V dropped 1 base and J dropped 1 base, with 10 bases sitting between them. Germline CDR1 MGHDK, CDR2 SYGVNS. The CDR3 sequence is 15 residues long. The CDR3 nucleotides are TGTGCCAGCAGTGAATTTGGCAGGACGAACACTGAAGCTTTCTTT. Protein: CASSEFGRTNTEAFF.

This clone has only one observation. At the DNA level, this CDR3 is encoded by other sequences in the same sample as well. The V gene is TRBV7-2, the J gene TRBJ1-1; no reliable D call. The CDR3 covers 13 residues. V was cut by 1 base and J by 1 base, with 4 bases left in between. Germline V gene data show CDR1 as SGHTA and CDR2 as FQGNSA. The CDR3 here is CASSLGANTEAFF. DNA for the CDR3: TGTGCCAGCAGCTTAGGGGCGAACACTGAAGCTTTCTTT.

The chain carries TRBV4-2 and TRBJ1-3; D remains unclear. The CDR3 has 15 amino acids. V gave up 1 base and J gave up 0 bases, with 7 bases separating them. Germline loops: CDR1 LGHNA, CDR2 YNFKEQ. This CDR3 reads CASSQGGNSGNTIYF. The DNA of the CDR3 is TGTGCCAGCAGCCAAGGGGGAAACTCTGGAAACACCATATATTTT.

This clone was detected only once. This chain connects TRBV9 to TRBJ2-7; no reliable D call. Trimming took 0 bases from V and 2 from J, leaving 12 bases between them. Germline V gene data show CDR1 as SGDLS and CDR2 as YYNGEE. The CDR3 is 15 residues long. The CDR3 is CASSVDVTGTYEQYF. In nucleotides, the CDR3 is TGTGCCAGCAGCGTAGATGTGACGGGTACCTACGAGCAGTACTTC.

V gene TRBV28 combines with J gene TRBJ1-5; 11 bases align to TRBD1. The V segment lost 6 bases and the J segment 6 bases; nucleotides outside the gene matches: 7. This CDR3 comprises 15 residues. Germline assignment: CDR1 MDHEN and CDR2 SYDVKM. DNA for the CDR3: TGTGCCAGCAGCGCGATGGGACAGGGGGGTCAGCCCCAGCATTTT. Amino acids: CASSAMGQGGQPQHF.

The rearrangement links TRBV19 to TRBJ2-7; possible D gene TRBD1, 6 bases. This CDR3 has 14 amino acids. From germline, CDR1 is LNHDA and CDR2 SQIVND (reference sequence). Trimming took 7 bases from V and 0 from J, leaving 13 bases between them. The CDR3 nucleotides read TGTGCCAGTACAGGGACAAGGGACTCCTACGAGCAGTACTTC. Its protein is CASTGTRDSYEQYF.

Of note for this clone: Different DNA sequences within this sample yield the same CDR3. This chain connects TRBV4-1 to TRBJ2-7, with a possible D match to TRBD2 (6 bases). The CDR3 runs 15 residues. The V gene lost 0 bases and the J gene lost 1 base, with 10 bases spanning the gap. Germline CDR1 MGHRA, CDR2 YSYEKL. Here the CDR3 reads CASSQEGRRSYEQYF. The CDR3 DNA follows: TGCGCCAGCAGCCAAGAAGGGAGGAGGTCCTACGAGCAGTACTTC.

This chain joins TRBV7-2 and TRBJ2-1; D unresolved. Germline loops: CDR1 SGHTA, CDR2 FQGNSA. This CDR3 has 16 residues. The V and J ends lost 3 bases and 2 bases respectively, with 14 bases between them. CDR3 loop: CASSFDSRHTYNEQFF. In nucleotides, the CDR3 is TGTGCCAGCAGCTTTGATAGCCGTCATACCTACAATGAGCAGTTCTTC. The complete variable domain, with remaining parts taken from reference TRBV7-2 and TRBJ2-1, reads GAGVSQSPSNKVTEKGKDVELRCDPISGHTALYWYRQSLGQGLEFLIYFQGNSAPDKSGLPSDRFSAERTGGSVSTLTIQRTQQEDSAVYLCASSFDSRHTYNEQFFGPGTRLTVL.

The V and J genes are TRBV10-3 and TRBJ1-2, with a tentative D call TRBD1 (5 bases). The CDR3 length is 15 residues. The V and J ends lost 10 bases and 6 bases respectively, with 24 bases between them. Per the germline V gene, CDR1 is ENHRY and CDR2 is SYGVKD. CDR3 protein: CATAGQAGWGHGYTF. CDR3 in DNA: TGTGCCACCGCCGGGCAAGCGGGGTGGGGACATGGCTACACCTTC.

Comment on this clone: Other DNA sequences in the same sample also yield this CDR3. The CDR3 region has the DNA TGTGCCAGCAGGTCTGGAAACACCATATATTTT. Translation: CASRSGNTIYF. The chain combines TRBV28 with TRBJ1-3; D gene uncertain. This CDR3 has 11 amino acids. Trimming shortened V by 6 bases and J by 1 base, and 1 base separated the two germline ends. The V gene's germline CDR1 is MDHEN and CDR2 SYDVKM.

The chain has TRBV5-1 and TRBJ1-2; the D gene is possibly TRBD1 (6 bases). The CDR3 length is 12 residues. V lost 4 bases and J 4 bases, leaving 8 bases between the germline ends. The V gene's germline CDR1 is SGHRS and CDR2 YFSETQ. CDR3 bases: TGCGCCAGCAGCGGGGACACCTATGGCTACACCTTC. It specifies CASSGDTYGYTF. The variable domain in full, with the rest retrieved from reference TRBV5-1 and TRBJ1-2, is KAGVTQTPRYLIKTRGQQVTLSCSPISGHRSVSWYQQTPGQGLQFLFEYFSETQRNKGNFPGRFSGRQFSNSRSEMNVSTLELGDSALYLCASSGDTYGYTFGSGTRLTVV.

This clone was recorded a few times. This chain links TRBV12-2 with TRBJ1-5. TRBV12-2 is reported as a pseudogene. This CDR3 comprises 13 residues. CDR3 coding DNA: TGTGCAAGTCGGCAAGATAGCAATCAGCCCCAGCATTTT. Protein: CASRQDSNQPQHF.

This clone was counted once. This sequence joins TRBV2 and TRBJ2-2; the match to TRBD2 covers 8 bases. CDR1 is SNHLY and CDR2 is FYNNEI in the germline V gene. The CDR3 covers 16 residues. The V segment lost 2 bases and the J segment 7 bases; nucleotides outside the gene matches: 9. In DNA form, the CDR3 reads TGTGCCAGCAGTGAAATCGTGACTAGCGCGAACGGGGAGCTGTTTTTT. Amino acid sequence: CASSEIVTSANGELFF. Drawing the rest from reference TRBV2 and TRBJ2-2, the complete variable domain is EPEVTQTPSHQVTQMGQEVILRCVPISNHLYFYWYRQILGQKVEFLVSFYNNEISEKSEIFDDQFSVERPDGSNFTLKIRSTKLEDSAMYFCASSEIVTSANGELFFGEGSRLTVL.

The V and J genes are TRBV28 and TRBJ2-3; D is unresolved. Trimming removed 5 bases from V and 2 bases from J, with 20 bases in between. The CDR3 spans 17 residues. Germline V gives CDR1 MDHEN, CDR2 SYDVKM. The CDR3 loop reads CASSEFGVSIITDTQYF. DNA for the CDR3: TGTGCCAGCAGTGAGTTCGGCGTGAGTATAATCACAGATACGCAGTATTTT.

The gene calls are TRBV19 and TRBJ1-2, with 11 bases identical to TRBD1. This CDR3 is 15 amino acids long. V lost 6 bases and J lost 4; bases outside the gene matches: 7. Germline CDR1 and CDR2: LNHDA and SQIVND (reference sequence). The CDR3 bases are TGTGCCAGTAGCGACGGACAGGGGGCCTTCTATGGCTACACCTTC. Protein product: CASSDGQGAFYGYTF.

The rearrangement joins TRBV7-9 to TRBJ2-5; TRBD1 agrees at 10 bases. The CDR3 runs 14 residues. The germline CDR1 and CDR2 sequences are SEHNR and FQNEAQ (reference sequence). Losses at the gene ends were 1 base for V and 7 bases for J; bases not matched to a gene: 3. CDR3 sequence (DNA): TGTGCCAGCAGCTTAGTAGGACAGGGGGGGACCCAGTACTTC. It encodes CASSLVGQGGTQYF.

The rearrangement uses TRBV5-6 and TRBJ2-1, with 7 bases identical to TRBD2. The CDR3 sequence is 16 residues long. Germline loops: CDR1 SGHDT, CDR2 YYEEEE. The J segment lost 4 bases and the V segment lost 2 bases, leaving 9 bases of the junction unmatched. CDR3 amino acids: CASSFFGLAAYNEQFF. CDR3 coding DNA: TGTGCCAGCAGCTTCTTTGGGCTAGCGGCTTACAATGAGCAGTTCTTC.

Worth noting for this clone: Other DNA sequences in the sample encode the same CDR3. The chain joins TRBV19 to TRBJ2-7; no clear D gene. V gave up 6 bases and J gave up 2 bases, with 8 bases separating them. The germline CDR1 and CDR2 sequences are LNHDA and SQIVND (reference sequence). The CDR3 has 12 residues. Here the CDR3 reads CASRSGTYEQYF. The DNA of the CDR3 is TGTGCCAGTAGAAGTGGGACCTACGAGCAGTACTTC.

This clone was observed once. The genes are TRBV5-1 and TRBJ1-3; a weak D match, TRBD1 (5 bases). The germline gives CDR1 SGHRS, CDR2 YFSETQ. The CDR3 is 15 residues long. V lost 0 bases and J 0 bases, leaving 7 bases between the germline ends. The CDR3 region has the DNA TGCGCCAGCAGCTTGGTGGGGGGCTCTGGAAACACCATATATTTT. Translating it yields CASSLVGGSGNTIYF. The variable domain in full, completed from reference TRBV5-1 and TRBJ1-3, reads KAGVTQTPRYLIKTRGQQVTLSCSPISGHRSVSWYQQTPGQGLQFLFEYFSETQRNKGNFPGRFSGRQFSNSRSEMNVSTLELGDSALYLCASSLVGGSGNTIYFGEGSWLTVV.

This chain joins TRBV5-1 and TRBJ2-7; D gene unclear. This CDR3 has 14 residues. Trimming pared 0 bases from V and 4 bases from J, leaving 11 bases between. The V gene's germline CDR1 is SGHRS and CDR2 YFSETQ. The CDR3 spells CASSLGLPEYEQYF. Written as DNA, the CDR3 is TGCGCCAGCAGCTTGGGGCTACCGGAGTACGAGCAGTACTTC.

The gene calls are TRBV15 and TRBJ1-2; D is ambiguous. The CDR3 is 14 residues long. In germline, CDR1 is LNHNV, CDR2 YYDKDF (reference sequence). Trimming shortened V by 0 bases and J by 4 bases, and 9 bases separated the two germline ends. DNA for the CDR3: TGTGCCACCAGCAGAGACTCCGGCATCTATGGCTACACCTTC. This encodes CATSRDSGIYGYTF.